This T cell receptor (beta chain) appears in the sequencing data of a study of T cell changes during pregnancy in multiple sclerosis. Here immunoSEQ multiplex PCR was the method, and the copy in TCRdb shows in-frame clones only, minus some. This table holds tens of thousands of clones, approximately 92% found once. CDR3 length equals 13 residues. Germline V gene sequence: CDR1 SQVTM, CDR2 ANQGSEA. V lost 4 bases to trimming and J lost 4 bases; unmatched junction nucleotides: 3. The sample here was peripheral blood, taken in the third trimester of pregnancy. The receptor comes from a female donor with multiple sclerosis, enrolled in a pregnancy study. The chain has TRBV29-1 and TRBJ2-1; 8 bases fit TRBD2. The CDR3 loop reads CSVGLATYNEQFF. The CDR3 bases are TGCAGCGTTGGACTAGCGACATACAATGAGCAGTTCTTC.